This T cell receptor (beta chain) was recorded in a study of identical twins. TCRdb reprocessed the 5' RACE reads via MiXCR and lists one record per CDR3 protein. The sample lists over 600,000 distinct CDR3 sequences, less than 25% occurring once. Another study also made use of these data, one on T cells expressing NK-cell markers.

What was sequenced was PBMCs. This sequence originates from a woman aged 18-35 years in good health.

The CDR3 DNA reads TGTGCCATCAGTGCTAGCGCCTCCTACCAAGAGACCCAGTACTTC. Encoded protein: CAISASASYQETQYF. The rearrangement uses TRBV10-3 and TRBJ2-5; tentatively, D is TRBD2 (6 bases). The germline gives CDR1 ENHRY, CDR2 SYGVKD. Trimming stripped 4 bases from V and 0 bases from J, with 12 bases between. This CDR3 spans 15 amino acids.